This T cell receptor beta chain was documented in a study of graft-versus-host responses after intestinal transplantation. In the study overall: Recipients obtained multivisceral, liver-intestinal, or isolated intestinal transplants. Every recipient had anti-thymocyte globulin induction and two to four years of tacrolimus plus steroids.

Germline CDR1 SQVTM, CDR2 ANQGSEA. CDR3 size: 16 residues. With 4 bases clipped from V and 6 bases from J, the junction kept 13 bases outside the gene matches. With regard to this clone: Its antigen is as yet unknown.

The table came from immunoSEQ multiplex PCR; TCRdb's copy has only in-frame clones and leaves some out. This sample yields tens of thousands of clones, of which approximately 95% are seen a single time; around 0.25% belongs to the top ten. Sequencing used unstimulated CD8+ T cells sorted from spleen or lymph node cells, obtained before transplant. V and J are TRBV29-1 and TRBJ2-3; 10 positions agree with TRBD1. The receptor was isolated from a human donor who was the organ donor for an intestinal transplant. The CDR3 sequence is CSVGRPGQGREDTQYF. CDR3 in DNA: TGCAGCGTTGGGAGACCGGGACAGGGGAGAGAGGATACGCAGTATTTT.